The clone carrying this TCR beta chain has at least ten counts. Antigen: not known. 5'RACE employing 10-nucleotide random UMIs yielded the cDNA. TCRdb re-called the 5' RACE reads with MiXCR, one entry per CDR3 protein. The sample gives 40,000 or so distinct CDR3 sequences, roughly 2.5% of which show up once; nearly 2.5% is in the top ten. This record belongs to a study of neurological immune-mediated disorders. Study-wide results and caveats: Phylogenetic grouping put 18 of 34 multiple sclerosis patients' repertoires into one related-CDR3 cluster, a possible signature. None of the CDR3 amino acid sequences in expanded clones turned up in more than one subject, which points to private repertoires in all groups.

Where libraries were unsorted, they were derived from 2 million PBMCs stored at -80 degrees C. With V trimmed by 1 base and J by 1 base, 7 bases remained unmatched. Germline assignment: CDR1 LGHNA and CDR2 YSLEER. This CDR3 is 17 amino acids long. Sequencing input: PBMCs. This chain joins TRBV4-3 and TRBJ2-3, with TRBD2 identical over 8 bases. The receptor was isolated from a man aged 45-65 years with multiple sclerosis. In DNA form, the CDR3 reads TGCGCCAGCAGCCAAGCTCTGCGTAGCGGGGGCACAGATACGCAGTATTTT. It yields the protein CASSQALRSGGTDTQYF.